This is a list of T cell receptor beta chains from one sample in a study of T cells after posttransplantation cyclophosphamide. TCRdb's table, derived via immunoSEQ multiplex PCR, lists solely in-frame clones and lacks some. The sample presents around 7,700 clones, none singletons. Sequenced here: PBMCs, sampled less than 95 days after allogeneic stem cell transplant with posttransplant cyclophosphamide. The receptors stem from a female patient over 55 who received an allogeneic stem cell transplant from an unrelated donor, was CMV-positive, and had acute GVHD only. Some T cells may be provided by the graft donor. CDR3s leave out the opening cysteine and the closing phenylalanine or tryptophan. Fields, in order: CDR3 protein, J gene, V gene.

CDR3aa: ASSTRRGVVGANVLT
j_gene: TRBJ2-6
v_gene: TRBV12-3/TRBV12-4

CDR3aa: ASRSSGLPSNQPQH
j_gene: TRBJ1-5
v_gene: TRBV19

CDR3aa: ASSLSGTEYQETQY
j_gene: TRBJ2-5
v_gene: TRBV28

CDR3aa: ASSSFGGLQTYEQY
j_gene: TRBJ2-7
v_gene: TRBV7-6

CDR3aa: ASSWTGFGHVGNTIY
j_gene: TRBJ1-3
v_gene: TRBV5-4

CDR3aa: ASSFGQGFIATNEKLF
j_gene: TRBJ1-4
v_gene: TRBV5-1

CDR3aa: ASRAGGAGGTEAF
j_gene: TRBJ1-1
v_gene: TRBV10-2

CDR3aa: ATSRDPGLAGVEQY
j_gene: TRBJ2-7
v_gene: TRBV15

CDR3aa: ASSLDPGSYEQY
j_gene: TRBJ2-7
v_gene: TRBV5-1

CDR3aa: ASSYRGWTDTQY
j_gene: TRBJ2-3
v_gene: TRBV6-5

CDR3aa: ASSLGGQGRWF
j_gene: TRBJ2-1
v_gene: TRBV5-4

CDR3aa: ASSTQGDEQF
j_gene: TRBJ2-1
v_gene: TRBV5-4

CDR3aa: AWAGGHQPQH
j_gene: TRBJ1-5
v_gene: TRBV30

CDR3aa: ASRTGTGDFRPPEAF
j_gene: TRBJ1-1
v_gene: TRBV27

CDR3aa: ASSSKDRGPGNTIY
j_gene: TRBJ1-3
v_gene: TRBV7-9

CDR3aa: ASSPTGGGTYEQY
j_gene: TRBJ2-7
v_gene: TRBV5-1

CDR3aa: ASRGVAKNIQY
j_gene: TRBJ2-4
v_gene: TRBV11-2

CDR3aa: ASSGTGEVLGDGYT
j_gene: TRBJ1-2
v_gene: TRBV5-1

CDR3aa: SVETGSSYEQY
j_gene: TRBJ2-7
v_gene: TRBV29-1

CDR3aa: ASSSLDRANTGELF
j_gene: TRBJ2-2
v_gene: TRBV28

CDR3aa: ASSFRRNSEAF
j_gene: TRBJ1-1
v_gene: TRBV7-2

CDR3aa: ASSQSRTSTDTQY
j_gene: TRBJ2-3
v_gene: TRBV7-3

CDR3aa: ASRRTGDSYEQY
j_gene: TRBJ2-7
v_gene: TRBV6-1

CDR3aa: ASATSTDTQY
j_gene: TRBJ2-3
v_gene: TRBV19

CDR3aa: AWNLQGEEKLF
j_gene: TRBJ1-4
v_gene: TRBV30